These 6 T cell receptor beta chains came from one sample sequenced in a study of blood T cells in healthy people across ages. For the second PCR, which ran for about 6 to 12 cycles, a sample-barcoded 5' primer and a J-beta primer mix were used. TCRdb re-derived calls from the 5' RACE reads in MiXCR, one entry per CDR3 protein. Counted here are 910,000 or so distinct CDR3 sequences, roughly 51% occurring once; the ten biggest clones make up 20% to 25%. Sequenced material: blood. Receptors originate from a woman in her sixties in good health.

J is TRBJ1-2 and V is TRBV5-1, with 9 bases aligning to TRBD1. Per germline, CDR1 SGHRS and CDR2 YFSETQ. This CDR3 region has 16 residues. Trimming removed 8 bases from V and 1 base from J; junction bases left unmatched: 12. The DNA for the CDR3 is TGCGCCAGTAGGGGACAGGGTTTCCCTGGTAACTATGGCTACACCTTC. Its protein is CASRGQGFPGNYGYTF. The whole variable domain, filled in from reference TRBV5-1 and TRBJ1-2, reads KAGVTQTPRYLIKTRGQQVTLSCSPISGHRSVSWYQQTPGQGLQFLFEYFSETQRNKGNFPGRFSGRQFSNSRSEMNVSTLELGDSALYLCASRGQGFPGNYGYTFGSGTRLTVV.

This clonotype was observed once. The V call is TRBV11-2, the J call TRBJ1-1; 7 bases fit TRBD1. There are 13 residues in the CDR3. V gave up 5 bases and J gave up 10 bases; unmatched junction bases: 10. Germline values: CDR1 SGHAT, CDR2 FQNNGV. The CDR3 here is CASSGATGTRAFF. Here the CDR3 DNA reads TGTGCCAGCAGCGGGGCGACAGGGACGAGAGCTTTCTTT.

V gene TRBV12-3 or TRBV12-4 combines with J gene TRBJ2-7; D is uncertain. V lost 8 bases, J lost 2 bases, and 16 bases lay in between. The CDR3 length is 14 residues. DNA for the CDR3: TGTGCCAGCCTCATTGCGTACCCTCCCTACGAGCAGTACTTC. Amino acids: CASLIAYPPYEQYF.

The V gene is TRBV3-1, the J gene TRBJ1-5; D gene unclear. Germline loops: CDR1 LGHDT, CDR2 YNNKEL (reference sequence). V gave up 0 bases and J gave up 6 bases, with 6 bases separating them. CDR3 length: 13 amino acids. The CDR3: CASSQDLIQPQHF. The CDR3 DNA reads TGTGCCAGCAGCCAAGATCTTATTCAGCCCCAGCATTTT.

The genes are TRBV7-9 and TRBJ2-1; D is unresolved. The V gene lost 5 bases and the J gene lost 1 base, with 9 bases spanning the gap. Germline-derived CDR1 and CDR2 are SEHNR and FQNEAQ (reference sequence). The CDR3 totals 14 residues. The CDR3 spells CASSAQKSYNEQFF. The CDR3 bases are TGTGCCAGCAGCGCCCAAAAGTCCTACAATGAGCAGTTCTTC.

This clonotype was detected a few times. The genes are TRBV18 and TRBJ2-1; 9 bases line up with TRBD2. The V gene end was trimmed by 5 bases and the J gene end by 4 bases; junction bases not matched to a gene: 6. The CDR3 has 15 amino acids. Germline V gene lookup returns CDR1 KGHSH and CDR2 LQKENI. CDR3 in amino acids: CASSALAGEYNEQFF. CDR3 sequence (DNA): TGTGCCAGCTCAGCTTTAGCGGGAGAGTACAATGAGCAGTTCTTC.